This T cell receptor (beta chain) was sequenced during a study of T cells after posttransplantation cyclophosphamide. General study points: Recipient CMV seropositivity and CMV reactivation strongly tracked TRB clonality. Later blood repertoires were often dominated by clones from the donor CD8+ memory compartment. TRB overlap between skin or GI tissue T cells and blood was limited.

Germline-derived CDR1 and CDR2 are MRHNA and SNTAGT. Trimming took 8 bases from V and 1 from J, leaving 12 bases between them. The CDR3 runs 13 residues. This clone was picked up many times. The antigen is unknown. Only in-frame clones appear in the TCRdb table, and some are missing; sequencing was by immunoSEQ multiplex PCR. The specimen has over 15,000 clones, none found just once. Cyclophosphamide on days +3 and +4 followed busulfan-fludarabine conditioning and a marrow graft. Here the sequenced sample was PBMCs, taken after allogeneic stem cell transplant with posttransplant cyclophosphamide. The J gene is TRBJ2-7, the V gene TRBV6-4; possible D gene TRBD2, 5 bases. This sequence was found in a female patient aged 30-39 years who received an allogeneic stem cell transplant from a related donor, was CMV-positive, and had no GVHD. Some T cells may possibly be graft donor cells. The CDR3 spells CASARDLSYEQYF. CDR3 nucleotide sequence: TGTGCCAGCGCCCGGGATCTTTCCTACGAGCAGTACTTC.